A single sample is the source of the 6 T cell receptor beta chains below, sequenced in a study of blood T cell repertoires in COVID-19. Here immunoSEQ multiplex PCR was the method, and the copy in TCRdb shows in-frame clones only, minus some. Here the sample spans about 33,000 clones, approximately 85% being singletons. Sequencing was performed on peripheral blood. Every receptor here comes from a human donor in a cohort sampled during active COVID-19.

The rearrangement joins TRBV28 to TRBJ2-3, with 9 bases identical to TRBD2. CDR1 MDHEN and CDR2 SYDVKM come from the germline V gene. J gave up 2 bases and V 3 bases, and 9 bases lay outside the gene matches. The CDR3 covers 17 residues. In DNA form, the CDR3 reads TGTGCCAGCAGTTTTCCCTCGGGCGGGAGGGCCACAGATACGCAGTATTTT. It is translated as CASSFPSGGRATDTQYF.

The V gene is TRBV5-6, the J gene TRBJ1-2; D may be TRBD1 (5 bases). The germline V gene encodes CDR1 SGHDT and CDR2 YYEEEE. There are 15 residues in the CDR3. V was clipped by 6 bases and J by 8 bases, with 23 bases between them. The CDR3 DNA is TGTGCCAGCACCCTTTCGACCAGGGACTCTATCGGCTACACCTTC. Protein product: CASTLSTRDSIGYTF.

The rearrangement joins TRBV4-1 to TRBJ1-2; 8 nucleotides align to TRBD1. The CDR3 consists of 16 residues. The V gene end was trimmed by 3 bases and the J gene end by 5 bases; junction bases not matched to a gene: 11. Germline V CDR1 and CDR2: MGHRA, YSYEKL. The CDR3 DNA is TGCGCCAGCAGCCACCCCTCGGGACAGGCGATATATGGCTACACCTTC. Translated, it gives CASSHPSGQAIYGYTF.

This clone was detected only a few times. V and J are TRBV7-3 and TRBJ2-2, with TRBD1 as a possible D gene (6 bases). Germline V gene sequence: CDR1 SGHTA, CDR2 FQGTGA. This CDR3 has 15 residues. Between the trimmed V and J ends, which lost 0 bases and 6 bases, there was a span of 11 bases. The CDR3 DNA follows: TGTGCCAGCAGCTTAACTTTAGGGGGATCCGGGGAGCTGTTTTTT. Its translation is CASSLTLGGSGELFF.

V usage is TRBV28 and J usage is TRBJ2-1; D is perhaps TRBD2 (5 bases). Looked up from germline, CDR1 is MDHEN and CDR2 is SYDVKM. V lost 5 bases and J lost 4, with 15 bases in between. The CDR3 is made up of 15 amino acids. As DNA, the CDR3 is TGTGCCAGCAGTCCACTAGGGAATTTTTACAATGAGCAGTTCTTC. It yields the protein CASSPLGNFYNEQFF. The entire variable domain, with the rest obtained from reference TRBV28 and TRBJ2-1, is as follows: DVKVTQSSRYLVKRTGEKVFLECVQDMDHENMFWYRQDPGLGLRLIYFSYDVKMKEKGDIPEGYSVSREKKERFSLILESASTNQTSMYLCASSPLGNFYNEQFFGPGTRLTVL.

The chain is built from TRBV29-1 and TRBJ1-1; 8 bases fit TRBD1. This CDR3 has 14 amino acids. Germline CDR1 is SQVTM and CDR2 is ANQGSEA. Trimming took 4 bases from V and 4 from J; bases not matched to a gene: 8. The CDR3, as DNA: TGCAGCGTTGGATCCCTCGGGACAGGCACTGAAGCTTTCTTT. This codes for CSVGSLGTGTEAFF.